This is a list of T cell receptor beta chains from one sample in a study of naive and memory T cell subsets. Each CDR3 protein is one row after TCRdb ran MiXCR on the UMI-ligation and nested PCR reads. The sample lists 140,000 to 150,000 distinct CDR3 sequences; about a sixth were seen once. The material sequenced was naive CD4+ T cells from blood. The receptors stem from a human donor in good health. Each CDR3 is given with its conserved first and last residue. The D gene is left open where the match is weak. A row's size may be missing; if present it is once, few, many or a size class.

NA | TRBJ1-1 | NA | 16 | TRBV27 | CASSYSLVGANTEAFF | TGTGCCAGCAGTTATAGTCTGGTGGGAGCGAACACTGAAGCTTTCTTT
NA | TRBJ1-5 | few | 14 | TRBV12-3/TRBV12-4 | CASSWSGAGQPQHF | TGTGCCAGCAGTTGGTCAGGGGCGGGTCAGCCCCAGCATTTT
NA | TRBJ1-2 | few | 16 | TRBV29-1 | CSVGPGERGQTYGYTF | TGCAGCGTTGGACCCGGGGAACGAGGACAGACCTATGGCTACACCTTC
TRBD2 | TRBJ2-1 | few | 14 | TRBV6-2/TRBV6-3 | CASSWGGLDNEQFF | TGTGCCAGCAGTTGGGGGGGACTGGACAATGAGCAGTTCTTC
NA | TRBJ2-2 | NA | 12 | TRBV12-3/TRBV12-4 | CASSFWAGELFF | TGTGCCAGCAGTTTCTGGGCCGGGGAGCTGTTTTTT
TRBD2 | TRBJ2-3 | NA | 16 | TRBV6-1 | CASSILAGVGTDTQYF | TGTGCCAGCAGTATTCTAGCGGGAGTGGGCACAGATACGCAGTATTTT
TRBD2 | TRBJ2-7 | NA | 13 | TRBV13 | CASSLQLAYEQYF | TGTGCCAGCAGCCTCCAACTAGCGTACGAGCAGTACTTC
NA | TRBJ2-5 | few | 15 | TRBV7-9 | CASSFPVSVLETQYF | TGTGCCAGCAGCTTTCCGGTGTCGGTTCTAGAGACCCAGTACTTC
NA | TRBJ2-2 | NA | 14 | TRBV19 | CASRNRQRQEKLFF | TGTGCCAGTAGAAATCGACAACGCCAGGAGAAGCTGTTTTTT
NA | TRBJ2-7 | NA | 16 | TRBV20-1 | CSARDIGTQQDYEQYF | TGCAGTGCTAGAGATATAGGGACTCAACAGGACTACGAGCAGTACTTC
NA | TRBJ2-2 | few | 14 | TRBV5-1 | CASSQGEALWELFF | TGCGCCAGCAGCCAGGGAGAGGCGCTTTGGGAGCTGTTTTTT
NA | TRBJ2-7 | NA | 16 | TRBV4-2 | CASSQDLPGSSYEQYF | TGTGCCAGCAGCCAAGATCTGCCGGGCTCATCCTACGAGCAGTACTTC
NA | TRBJ2-1 | few | 15 | TRBV7-2 | CASRLTGTTYNEQFF | TGTGCCAGCAGGTTAACCGGGACAACCTACAATGAGCAGTTCTTC
NA | TRBJ1-5 | few | 14 | TRBV7-9 | CASSLESVNQPQHF | TGTGCCAGCAGCTTAGAGTCAGTCAATCAGCCCCAGCATTTT
TRBD1 | TRBJ2-5 | NA | 15 | TRBV18 | CASSPPGQAGETQYF | TGTGCCAGCTCACCACCGGGACAGGCAGGGGAGACCCAGTACTTC
NA | TRBJ2-2 | NA | 14 | TRBV5-1 | CASSSRELAGELFF | TGCGCCAGCAGCTCCAGGGAATTGGCCGGGGAGCTGTTTTTT
NA | TRBJ2-3 | NA | 17 | TRBV15 | CATSRDTVRRSTDTQYF | TGTGCCACCAGCAGAGATACCGTCCGTCGAAGCACAGATACGCAGTATTTT
TRBD1 | TRBJ1-3 | few | 15 | TRBV29-1 | CSVEPGTGSGNTIYF | TGCAGCGTTGAACCCGGGACAGGGTCTGGAAACACCATATATTTT